The clone carrying this T cell receptor beta chain was seen once. The antigen remains undetermined. These data come from a study of CD8+CD57+ T cells in acquired aplastic anemia. Overall study: The study obtained an average of about 3.2 ug of DNA from sorted CD4+ and CD8+ cells. Study-wide results and limits: Levels of CD8+ Simpson's diversity were not significantly distinct in patients versus controls. It was found that more than 25 CD8+ CDR3 sequences were shared between patients and controls.

TCR beta VDJ and CDR3 were profiled, and genomic DNA was the template. TCRdb ran MiXCR on the reads and lists one entry per CDR3 protein. The table has 250,000 to 350,000 distinct CDR3 sequences, around three fifths seen once; the top ten hold around 7.6%. With V trimmed by 10 bases and J by 6 bases, 3 bases remained unmatched. The CDR3 runs to 13 residues. The chain carries TRBV12-3 or TRBV12-4 and TRBJ1-6; TRBD1 matches at 10 bases. The sequencing input was sorted CD4+, CD8+, or CD8+CD57+ T cells (not recorded which) from PBMCs. This TCR came from a human donor with severe aplastic anemia or a healthy control (not recorded which). This CDR3 reads CATRDRGNSPLHF. The CDR3, as DNA: TGTGCCACCCGGGACAGGGGTAATTCACCCCTCCACTTT.